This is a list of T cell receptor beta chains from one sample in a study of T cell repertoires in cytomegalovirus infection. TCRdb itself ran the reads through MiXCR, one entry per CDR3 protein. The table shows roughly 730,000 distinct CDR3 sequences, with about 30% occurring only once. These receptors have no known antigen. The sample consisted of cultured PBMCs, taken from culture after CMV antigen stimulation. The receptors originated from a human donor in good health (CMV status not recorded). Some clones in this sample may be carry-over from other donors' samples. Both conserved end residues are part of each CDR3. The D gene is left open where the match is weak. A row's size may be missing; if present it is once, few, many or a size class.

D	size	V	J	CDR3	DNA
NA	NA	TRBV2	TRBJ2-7	CASTRKPQGSEQYF	TGTGCCAGCACCAGGAAACCCCAGGGGAGCGAGCAGTACTTC
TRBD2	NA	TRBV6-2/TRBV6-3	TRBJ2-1	CASSPGGAHDEQFF	TGTGCCAGCAGCCCCGGGGGGGCTCACGATGAGCAGTTCTTC
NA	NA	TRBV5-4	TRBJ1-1	CASSLEFGAEAFF	TGTGCCAGCAGCTTGGAATTTGGCGCTGAAGCTTTCTTT
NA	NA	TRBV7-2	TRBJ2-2	CASSLVWNTGELFF	TGTGCCAGCAGCTTAGTTTGGAACACCGGGGAGCTGTTTTTT
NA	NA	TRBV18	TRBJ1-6	CASSPMLQRNSPLHF	TGTGCCAGCTCACCCATGTTGCAGCGGAATTCACCCCTCCACTTT
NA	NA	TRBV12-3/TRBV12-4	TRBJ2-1	CASRNSGLLSSFF	TGTGCCAGCAGAAATTCCGGACTCCTATCCTCGTTCTTC
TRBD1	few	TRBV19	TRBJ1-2	CASRSGQGIRGYTF	TGTGCCAGTAGGTCCGGACAGGGTATTAGAGGCTACACCTTC
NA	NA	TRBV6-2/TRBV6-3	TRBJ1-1	CASRDVMNTEAFF	TGTGCCAGCAGGGACGTTATGAACACTGAAGCTTTCTTT
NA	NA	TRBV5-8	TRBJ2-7	CASSLGGHTYEQYF	TGTGCCAGCAGCTTGGGGGGGCACACCTACGAGCAGTACTTC
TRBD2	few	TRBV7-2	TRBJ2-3	CASSVPPGLANTDTQYF	TGTGCCAGCAGCGTGCCCCCGGGACTAGCTAACACAGATACGCAGTATTTT
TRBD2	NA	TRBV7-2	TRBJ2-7	CASSAGIAGAIPYEQYF	TGTGCCAGCAGCGCCGGGATAGCGGGGGCCATCCCCTACGAGCAGTACTTC
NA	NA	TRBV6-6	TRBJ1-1	CASSLRHLTEAFF	TGTGCCAGCAGTTTACGACACCTCACTGAAGCTTTCTTT
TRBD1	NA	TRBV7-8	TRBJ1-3	CASSWDREDAGNTIYF	TGTGCCAGCAGCTGGGACAGGGAGGACGCTGGAAACACCATATATTTT
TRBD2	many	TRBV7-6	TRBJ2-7	CASSLTPIAGTEQYF	TGTGCCAGCAGCTTAACCCCGATAGCGGGAACCGAGCAGTACTTC
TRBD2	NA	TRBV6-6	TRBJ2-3	CASRSGGGVNTQYF	TGTGCCAGTCGATCGGGGGGGGGGGTAAATACGCAGTATTTT
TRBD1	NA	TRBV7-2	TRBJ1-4	CASRQDRGFEKLFF	TGTGCCAGCAGGCAGGACAGGGGGTTTGAAAAACTGTTTTTT
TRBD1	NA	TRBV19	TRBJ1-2	CASRRDRADGYTF	TGTGCCAGCCGCCGGGACAGGGCCGATGGCTACACCTTC
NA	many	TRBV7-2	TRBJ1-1	CASSLITLNTEAFF	TGTGCCAGCAGCTTAATTACCCTGAACACTGAAGCTTTCTTT
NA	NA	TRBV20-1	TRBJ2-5	CSAIRGKETQYF	TGCAGTGCTATAAGGGGCAAAGAGACCCAGTACTTC
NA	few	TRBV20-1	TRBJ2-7	CSARRGEQYF	TGCAGTGCTAGGAGAGGCGAGCAGTACTTC
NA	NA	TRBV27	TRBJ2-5	CARRAGQETQYF	TGTGCCAGAAGGGCGGGACAAGAGACCCAGTACTTC
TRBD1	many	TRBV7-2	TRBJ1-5	CASSLVGQGNQPQHF	TGTGCCAGCAGCTTAGTAGGACAGGGAAACCAGCCCCAGCATTTT
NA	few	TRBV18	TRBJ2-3	CASSPQGSDTQYF	TGTGCCAGCTCACCGCAGGGCTCAGATACGCAGTATTTT
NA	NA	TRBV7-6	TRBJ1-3	CASSLVSPSSGNTIYF	TGTGCCAGCAGCTTAGTATCGCCGAGCTCTGGAAACACCATATATTTT
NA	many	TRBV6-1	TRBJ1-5	CASSEGGQPQHF	TGTGCCAGCAGTGAAGGGGGTCAGCCCCAGCATTTT
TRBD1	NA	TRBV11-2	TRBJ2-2	CASSLYTGGFTGELFF	TGTGCCAGCAGCTTATATACAGGGGGCTTCACCGGGGAGCTGTTTTTT
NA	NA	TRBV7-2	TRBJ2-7	CASSLNLRGGAYEQYF	TGTGCCAGCAGCCTGAACCTCCGAGGGGGTGCCTACGAGCAGTACTTC
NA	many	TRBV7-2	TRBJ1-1	CASSLEGGGGRPSNTEAFF	TGTGCCAGCAGCTTAGAAGGTGGTGGGGGTAGGCCATCAAACACTGAAGCTTTCTTT
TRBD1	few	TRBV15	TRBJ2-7	CATRTGSSYEQYF	TGTGCCACCCGGACAGGATCGTCCTACGAGCAGTACTTC
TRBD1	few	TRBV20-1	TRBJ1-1	CSATGTGASEAFF	TGCAGTGCTACCGGGACAGGGGCGTCTGAAGCTTTCTTT
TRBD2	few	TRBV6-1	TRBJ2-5	CASSATSGGRETQYF	TGTGCCAGCAGTGCAACTAGCGGGGGGAGAGAGACCCAGTACTTC
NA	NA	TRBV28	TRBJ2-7	CASIPGGTYEQYF	TGTGCCAGCATCCCGGGGGGCACCTACGAGCAGTACTTC
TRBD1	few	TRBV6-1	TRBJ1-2	CASSFRTGIPLNYGYTF	TGTGCCAGCAGTTTTCGGACAGGGATACCTCTTAACTATGGCTACACCTTC